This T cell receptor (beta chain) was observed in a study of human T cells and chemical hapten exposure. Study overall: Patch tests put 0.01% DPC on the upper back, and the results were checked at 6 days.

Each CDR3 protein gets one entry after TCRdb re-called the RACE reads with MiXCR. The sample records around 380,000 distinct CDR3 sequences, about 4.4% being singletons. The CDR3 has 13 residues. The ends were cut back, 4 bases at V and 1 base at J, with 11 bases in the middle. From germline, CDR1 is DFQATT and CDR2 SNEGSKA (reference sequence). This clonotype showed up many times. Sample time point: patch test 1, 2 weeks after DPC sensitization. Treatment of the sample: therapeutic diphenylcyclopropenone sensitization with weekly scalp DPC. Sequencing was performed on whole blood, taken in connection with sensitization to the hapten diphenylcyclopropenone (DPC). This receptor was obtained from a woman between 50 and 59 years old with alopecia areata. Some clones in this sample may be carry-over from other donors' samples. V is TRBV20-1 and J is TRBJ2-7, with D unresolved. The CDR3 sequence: CSATPGGSYEQYF. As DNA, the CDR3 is TGCAGTGCTACCCCGGGCGGTTCCTACGAGCAGTACTTC.